This T cell receptor (beta chain) comes out of a study of blood T cell repertoires in COVID-19. As for the study in general: Donors in the United States, Italy and Spain gave samples during acute or convalescent COVID-19. T cells, B-cell-depleted T cells, or PBMCs provided the cDNA or gDNA that served as material.

Germline V gives CDR1 MNHNY, CDR2 SVGAGI (reference sequence). Trimming at V came to 6 bases and at J to 8 bases, leaving 9 bases not matched to a gene. CDR3 length equals 13 residues. Per the authors' pipeline: Estimation of nucleated cell counts was performed using reference gene primer amplification. The data were produced by immunoSEQ multiplex PCR, yet TCRdb's version contains in-frame clones alone and is incomplete. D and trimming were read from the DNA, whereas the V and J calls and clone size are those reported in that table. The repertoire has around 150,000 clones, around four fifths of them found once; the top ten carry 3.7%. This clone was seen only a few times.

The chain is built from TRBV6-6 and TRBJ1-2; the match to TRBD1 covers 7 bases. This receptor was identified in a woman aged 80 or older with acute or convalescent COVID-19. Sequences were obtained from peripheral blood. The chain's CDR3 is CASSSTGEVGYTF. DNA of the CDR3: TGTGCCAGCAGCTCAACAGGGGAGGTGGGCTACACCTTC.